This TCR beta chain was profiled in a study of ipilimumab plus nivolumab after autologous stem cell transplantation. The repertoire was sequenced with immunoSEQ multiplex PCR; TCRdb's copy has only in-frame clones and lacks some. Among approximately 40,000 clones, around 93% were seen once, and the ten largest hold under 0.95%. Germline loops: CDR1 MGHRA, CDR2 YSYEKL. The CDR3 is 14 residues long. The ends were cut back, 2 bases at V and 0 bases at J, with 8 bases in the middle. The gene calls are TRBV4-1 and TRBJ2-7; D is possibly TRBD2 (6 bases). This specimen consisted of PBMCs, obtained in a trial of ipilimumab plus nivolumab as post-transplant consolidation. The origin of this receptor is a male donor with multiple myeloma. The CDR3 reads CASSQRTISYEQYF. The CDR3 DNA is TGCGCCAGCAGCCAACGGACTATCTCCTACGAGCAGTACTTC.